These T cell receptor beta chains were read from a single sample in a study of T-cell memory formation after mild COVID-19. TCRdb reanalysed the 5' RACE reads using MiXCR and keeps one entry per CDR3 protein. In the table there are approximately 500,000 distinct CDR3 sequences, roughly 23% of which are singletons. Sequences were obtained from PBMCs or a T cell subset sorted from them (not recorded which). These receptors were obtained from an adult woman who had mild COVID-19 (a few samples of this study predate the infection). Cell type and time point are not known. CDR3s include the opening cysteine and the closing phenylalanine or tryptophan. A D gene is named only where the DNA matches it firmly. Clone size appears in some rows only: once, few, many, or a class for an expanded clone.

DNA: TGCACCATAACCGGAAATAGTGAAGCTTTCTTT; CDR3: CTITGNSEAFF; V: TRBV29-1; size: NA; D: NA; J: TRBJ1-1
DNA: TGCAGCGTCCCGACAGGGACTCCCTACGAGCAGTACTTC; CDR3: CSVPTGTPYEQYF; V: TRBV29-1; size: NA; D: NA; J: TRBJ2-7
DNA: TGTGCCAGCAGCCCCAGGGCCGGCGAAGCTTTCTTT; CDR3: CASSPRAGEAFF; V: TRBV7-9; size: NA; D: NA; J: TRBJ1-1
DNA: TGTGCCAGCAGCCAACAGGGGGAAGCTTTCTTT; CDR3: CASSQQGEAFF; V: TRBV7-2; size: NA; D: TRBD1; J: TRBJ1-1
DNA: TGCGCCAGCAGCGGCCGGGGCCAGGCCTACGAGCAGTACTTC; CDR3: CASSGRGQAYEQYF; V: TRBV5-1; size: NA; D: NA; J: TRBJ2-7
DNA: TGTGCCACCCTACCCGGGACAGGGGGTAACACTGAAGCTTTCTTT; CDR3: CATLPGTGGNTEAFF; V: TRBV15; size: few; D: TRBD1; J: TRBJ1-1
DNA: TGTGCCAGCAGCGGGATGATGAACACTGAAGCTTTCTTT; CDR3: CASSGMMNTEAFF; V: TRBV7-2; size: NA; D: NA; J: TRBJ1-1
DNA: TGTGCCAGCAGTTTATTACTAGCGGATGAGCAGTACTTC; CDR3: CASSLLLADEQYF; V: TRBV27; size: NA; D: TRBD2; J: TRBJ2-7
DNA: TGCGCCAGCAAGGGGCACACCGGGGAGCTGTTTTTT; CDR3: CASKGHTGELFF; V: TRBV4-1; size: few; D: NA; J: TRBJ2-2
DNA: TGTGCCAGCAGCGTAGCCGGGGGGGCGATTTTTCAAGAGACCCAGTACTTC; CDR3: CASSVAGGAIFQETQYF; V: TRBV9; size: few; D: TRBD2; J: TRBJ2-5